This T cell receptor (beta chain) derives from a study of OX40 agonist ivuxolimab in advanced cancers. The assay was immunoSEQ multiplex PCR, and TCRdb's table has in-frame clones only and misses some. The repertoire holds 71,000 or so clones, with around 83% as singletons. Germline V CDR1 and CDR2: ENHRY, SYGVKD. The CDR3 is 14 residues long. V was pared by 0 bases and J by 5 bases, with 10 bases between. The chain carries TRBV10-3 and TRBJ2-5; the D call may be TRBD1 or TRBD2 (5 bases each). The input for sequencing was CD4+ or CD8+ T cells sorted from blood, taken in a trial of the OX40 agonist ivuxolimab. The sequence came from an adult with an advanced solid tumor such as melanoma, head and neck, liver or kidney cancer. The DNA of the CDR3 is TGTGCCATCAGTGAGTCTTTATGGGGGGAGACCCAGTACTTC. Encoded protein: CAISESLWGETQYF.